This T cell receptor (beta chain) is from a study of blood T cell repertoires in COVID-19. Study-level background: The United States, Italy and Spain provided the acute and convalescent COVID-19 samples.

The data were produced by immunoSEQ multiplex PCR, yet TCRdb's version contains in-frame clones alone and is incomplete. The data contain 250,000 to 300,000 clones, around 90% of them seen just once; the ten biggest clones take up approximately 1.2%. Donors in Cohort 3 who had recovered were those with two negative PCRs, healthcare professional clearance, or resolution of their symptoms. The CDR3 is made up of 14 amino acids. Germline-derived CDR1 and CDR2 are LGHNA and YSLEER. The V end lost 1 base, the J end lost 5 bases, and 11 bases lay between the germline ends. The sequence was obtained from a woman in her 30s who had recovered from COVID-19. The chain employs TRBV4-3 and TRBJ1-2; D gene uncertain. Sample: PBMCs or T cells enriched from blood (not recorded which). The CDR3 loop is CASSQAVDYYGYTF. In nucleotides, the CDR3 is TGCGCCAGCAGCCAAGCAGTTGACTATTATGGCTACACCTTC.